Listed below are T cell receptor beta chains from one sample, sequenced in a study of shared clonotypes between healthy human individuals. Clones were read by immunoSEQ multiplex PCR, and TCRdb kept only the in-frame ones, dropping some. The table records about 2.4 million clones, roughly 93% of them present only once. The source material was naive CD4+ T cells from PBMCs. Source of these receptors: a man between 18 and 35 years old in good health. Some clones in this sample may be carry-over from other donors' samples. Both conserved end residues are part of each CDR3. A D gene is named only where the DNA matches it firmly. Clone size is shown for a subset of rows, as once, few, many or a class of expanded clone.

d_gene	abundance	v_gene	j_gene	CDR3aa	CDR3nt
-	few	TRBV2	TRBJ1-5	CASSPEGDYQPQHF	TGTGCCAGCAGCCCAGAAGGGGATTATCAGCCCCAGCATTTT
-	-	TRBV13	TRBJ2-2	CASNKPRGSTGELFF	TGTGCCAGCAACAAACCCAGGGGATCCACCGGGGAGCTGTTTTTT
TRBD2	once	TRBV11-2	TRBJ2-7	CASSKTGTSGYEQYF	TGTGCCAGCAGCAAAACCGGGACTAGCGGCTACGAGCAGTACTTC
-	-	TRBV28	TRBJ1-1	CASIDGREEAFF	TGTGCCAGCATCGACGGCAGGGAGGAAGCTTTCTTT
TRBD1	-	TRBV10-3	TRBJ1-4	CAISESGGTGPNEKLFF	TGTGCCATCAGTGAGTCCGGTGGGACAGGGCCTAATGAAAAACTGTTTTTT
TRBD2	-	TRBV5-1	TRBJ2-7	CASSRLAGANYEQYF	TGCGCCAGCAGCCGACTAGCGGGAGCAAACTACGAGCAGTACTTC
TRBD1	-	TRBV4-3	TRBJ1-5	CASSQGTGRNQPQHF	TGCGCCAGCAGCCAAGGGACAGGGCGCAATCAGCCCCAGCATTTT
-	-	TRBV28	TRBJ2-1	CASKEDRITSSYNEQFF	TGTGCCTCAAAGGAGGACAGAATTACTAGCTCCTACAATGAGCAGTTCTTC
TRBD2	-	TRBV18	TRBJ2-6	CASSPVAGDSGANVLTF	TGTGCCAGCTCACCCGTAGCGGGAGACTCTGGGGCCAACGTCCTGACTTTC
TRBD1	-	TRBV11-3	TRBJ2-5	CASSPTGIETQYF	TGTGCCAGCAGTCCGACAGGGATCGAGACCCAGTACTTC
TRBD1	once	TRBV19	TRBJ1-1	CASSMGPRGATEAFF	TGTGCCAGTAGTATGGGGCCCAGGGGGGCCACTGAAGCTTTCTTT
-	-	TRBV9	TRBJ2-1	CASSVRAGSSSSYNEQFF	TGTGCCAGCAGCGTTCGAGCAGGGTCCTCGAGCTCCTACAATGAGCAGTTCTTC